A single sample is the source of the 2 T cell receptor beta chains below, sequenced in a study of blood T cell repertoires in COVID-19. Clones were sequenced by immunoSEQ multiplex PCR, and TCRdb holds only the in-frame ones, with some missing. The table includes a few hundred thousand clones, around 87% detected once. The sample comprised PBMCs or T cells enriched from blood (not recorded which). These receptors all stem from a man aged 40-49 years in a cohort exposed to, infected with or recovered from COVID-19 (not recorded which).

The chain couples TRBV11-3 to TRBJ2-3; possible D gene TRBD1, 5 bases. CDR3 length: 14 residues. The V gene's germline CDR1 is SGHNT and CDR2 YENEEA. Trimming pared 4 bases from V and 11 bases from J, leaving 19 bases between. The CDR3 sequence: CASSSGLGDMRQYF. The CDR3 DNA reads TGTGCCAGCAGCTCAGGGCTAGGTGATATGAGGCAGTATTTT.

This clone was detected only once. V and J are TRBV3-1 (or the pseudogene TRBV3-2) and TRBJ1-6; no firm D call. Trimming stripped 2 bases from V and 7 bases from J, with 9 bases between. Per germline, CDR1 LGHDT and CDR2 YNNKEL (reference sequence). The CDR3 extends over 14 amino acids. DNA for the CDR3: TGTGCCAGCAGCCAATCGGCAGGAAATTCACCCCTCCACTTT. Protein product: CASSQSAGNSPLHF.